This T cell receptor beta chain was sequenced for a study of T cells in Graves' hyperthyroidism and ophthalmopathy. This clonotype was counted many times. Its antigen remains unidentified. The CDR3 length is 14 residues. With 3 bases clipped from V and 7 bases from J, the junction kept 7 bases outside the gene matches. The germline V gene has CDR1 DFQATT and CDR2 SNEGSKA (reference sequence). Patients aged 18 to 65 with hyperthyroidism were newly diagnosed, with duration under 2 months. Uncontrolled infection, other autoimmune disease, pregnancy or lactation disqualified patients from enrolment. RNA transcripts were the template for amplifying TCR beta CDR3 regions. Carried out on the TCR CDR3, a first-round RT-PCR used the HTBI primer set. TCRdb fed the multiplex PCR reads into MiXCR, producing one record per CDR3 protein. In the table there are 350,000 to 450,000 distinct CDR3 sequences, 14% of which are singletons.

Findings and limits, study-wide: In simple terms, a model built on 13 V-J features told ophthalmopathy apart from stable hyperthyroidism. Most clonotypes expanded in thyroid above 0.001 were likewise present in blood.

V usage is TRBV20-1 and J usage is TRBJ2-1, with TRBD2 matching over 9 bases. The clonotype was recovered from a woman aged 60-70 years with Graves' hyperthyroidism. Sequencing was done on a sample of blood. CDR3 region: CSASGGRAWNEQFF. CDR3 DNA: TGCAGTGCTAGTGGCGGGAGGGCCTGGAATGAGCAGTTCTTC.